A single sample is the source of the 19 T cell receptor beta chains below, sequenced in a study of blood T cell repertoires in COVID-19. Produced via immunoSEQ multiplex PCR; TCRdb's table is partial and in-frame only. Altogether around 390,000 clones are present, 85% to 90% being singletons, with the ten largest covering roughly a tenth. Specimen: PBMCs or T cells enriched from blood (not recorded which). The receptors derive from a woman aged 50 to 60 who had recovered from COVID-19.

As DNA, the CDR3 is TGTGCCAGCAGTTTAGTTTCACGGGGAGCGAATCAGCCCCAGCATTTT. The encoded protein is CASSLVSRGANQPQHF. The chain links TRBV27 to TRBJ1-5; no clear D. This CDR3 comprises 16 residues. V gave up 2 bases and J gave up 4 bases, with 15 bases separating them. CDR1 is MNHEY and CDR2 is SMNVEV in the germline V gene (reference sequence).

The rearrangement links TRBV15 to TRBJ2-7; a possible D gene is TRBD2 (5 bases). Germline loops: CDR1 LNHNV, CDR2 YYDKDF (reference sequence). V was clipped by 0 bases and J by 5 bases, with 11 bases between them. CDR3 length: 14 amino acids. In DNA form, the CDR3 reads TGTGCCACCAGCAGAGACGTCGGGGATCACGAGCAGTACTTC. Translating gives CATSRDVGDHEQYF.

The chain joins TRBV6-2 or TRBV6-3 to TRBJ2-7; 7 bases match TRBD2. The germline V gene encodes CDR1 MNHEY and CDR2 SVGEGT. The CDR3 sequence is 15 residues long. The ends lost 0 bases at V and 2 bases at J; junction bases unmatched: 4. CDR3 residues: CASSYSSGATYEQYF. CDR3 in DNA: TGTGCCAGCAGTTACTCGAGCGGGGCAACCTACGAGCAGTACTTC.

This rearrangement joins TRBV6-5 to TRBJ1-2; D not resolved. This CDR3 has 15 amino acids. Germline V lookup: CDR1 MNHEY, CDR2 SVGAGI. V was clipped by 0 bases and J by 0 bases, with 8 bases between them. CDR3 region: CASSYSPQSNYGYTF. The CDR3 DNA sequence: TGTGCCAGCAGTTACTCTCCCCAATCTAACTATGGCTACACCTTC.

The chain carries TRBV6-1 and TRBJ1-2, with no clear D. The CDR3 is 13 residues long. The germline gives CDR1 MNHNS, CDR2 SASEGT. Trimming removed 2 bases at V and 4 bases at J, with 8 bases between. CDR3 region: CASSEQSSYGYTF. Written as DNA, the CDR3 is TGTGCCAGCAGTGAACAGTCCAGCTATGGCTACACCTTC.

CDR3 amino acids: CASSPPRRGLQTQYF. CDR3 nucleotides: TGTGCCAGCAGCCCGCCCCGGAGGGGGCTCCAGACCCAGTACTTC. The genes are TRBV7-9 and TRBJ2-5; a possible D gene is TRBD1 (7 bases). The germline CDR1 and CDR2 sequences are SEHNR and FQNEAQ (reference sequence). Trimming took off 5 bases at V and 6 bases at J, with 19 bases between the two ends. The CDR3 loop spans 15 amino acids.

The rearrangement joins TRBV5-6 to TRBJ2-7, with unresolved D. The germline CDR1 and CDR2 sequences are SGHDT and YYEEEE. The CDR3 extends over 11 amino acids. V lost 4 bases and J 6 bases, leaving 8 bases between the germline ends. CDR3 DNA: TGTGCCAGCAGCACCCGAGGCGAGCAGTACTTC. Translating gives CASSTRGEQYF.

V is TRBV5-1 and J is TRBJ2-1; D gene ambiguous. The CDR3 consists of 15 residues. Germline V gives CDR1 SGHRS, CDR2 YFSETQ. The V end lost 3 bases, the J end lost 0 bases, and 10 bases lay between the germline ends. This CDR3 reads CASSWSASSYNEQFF. In DNA, the CDR3 is TGCGCCAGCAGCTGGTCCGCGAGCTCCTACAATGAGCAGTTCTTC.

The rearrangement uses TRBV9 and TRBJ1-5; D uncertain. Trimming stripped 4 bases from V and 6 bases from J, with 14 bases between. The germline CDR1 and CDR2 sequences are SGDLS and YYNGEE. CDR3 length: 14 amino acids. The CDR3 DNA sequence: TGTGCCAGCAGCTTTGAACCAGCGACTCAGCCCCAGCATTTT. This encodes CASSFEPATQPQHF.

The chain couples TRBV7-2 to TRBJ1-2; TRBD1 matches at 7 bases. Germline trimming cut 7 bases from V and 8 bases from J; bases unmatched to any gene: 10. The CDR3 extends over 13 amino acids. Germline CDR1 reads SGHTA; CDR2 reads FQGNSA. The CDR3 sequence is CASTQTGARGYTF. For the CDR3, the DNA is TGTGCCAGCACCCAAACAGGGGCCAGGGGCTACACCTTC.

This chain connects TRBV11-2 to TRBJ2-3; 7 nucleotides line up with TRBD2. CDR1 and CDR2 from the germline V gene are SGHAT and FQNNGV. With V trimmed by 1 base and J by 5 bases, 3 bases remained unmatched. This CDR3 comprises 14 residues. DNA for the CDR3: TGTGCCAGCAGCTTAGCGGGGGGTGGAGATACGCAGTATTTT. Translated, it gives CASSLAGGGDTQYF.

This clone showed up just a few times. The chain employs TRBV5-4 and TRBJ2-1; 8 nucleotides align to TRBD2. CDR3 size: 16 residues. The V gene end was trimmed by 6 bases and the J gene end by 5 bases; junction bases not matched to a gene: 13. The germline CDR1 and CDR2 sequences are SGHNT and YYREEE (reference sequence). CDR3 nucleotides: TGTGCCAGCACCTACGCCCCGGGGGGGCCCGACAATGAGCAGTTCTTC. Protein sequence: CASTYAPGGPDNEQFF.

V and J are TRBV29-1 and TRBJ1-1; D is possibly TRBD1 (6 bases). The germline gives CDR1 SQVTM, CDR2 ANQGSEA. The CDR3 length is 14 residues. The V and J ends lost 4 bases and 1 base respectively, with 13 bases between them. The CDR3 bases are TGCAGCGTTGCGGAAGGACAGAAGAACACTGAAGCTTTCTTT. It yields the protein CSVAEGQKNTEAFF.

This chain connects TRBV19 to TRBJ1-5; D may be TRBD1 (6 bases). The CDR3 spans 13 residues. Germline CDR1 and CDR2: LNHDA and SQIVND (reference sequence). Trimming removed 6 bases from V and 4 bases from J, with 10 bases in between. The CDR3 protein is CASSPDRNQPQHF. For the CDR3, the DNA is TGTGCCAGTAGCCCTGACAGGAATCAGCCCCAGCATTTT.

The chain employs TRBV27 and TRBJ1-4; D may be TRBD1 (5 bases). Deletions cut 5 bases from V and 3 bases from J, with 22 bases between. The CDR3 extends over 18 amino acids. Germline V lookup: CDR1 MNHEY, CDR2 SMNVEV (reference sequence). The CDR3 loop is CASSTKGAGQRANEKLFF. In DNA, the CDR3 is TGTGCCAGCAGTACGAAAGGGGCAGGGCAGAGAGCTAATGAAAAACTGTTTTTT.

This clone was found once. This chain joins TRBV5-8 and TRBJ2-7; TRBD2 is a possible D gene (6 bases). The CDR3 extends over 15 amino acids. Between the trimmed V and J ends, which lost 3 bases and 2 bases, there was a span of 15 bases. Germline V lookup: CDR1 SGHTS, CDR2 YDEGEE. Here the CDR3 reads CASSSGTAEPYEQYF. DNA of the CDR3: TGTGCCAGCAGCTCCGGGACTGCGGAGCCCTACGAGCAGTACTTC.

The rearrangement uses TRBV29-1 and TRBJ1-1, with D maybe TRBD1 (6 bases). This CDR3 is built from 14 residues. Germline V gene sequence: CDR1 SQVTM, CDR2 ANQGSEA. Trimming cost V 4 bases and J 4 bases, with 16 bases left between them. The CDR3 DNA sequence: TGCAGCGTTGGGTCTCCTCAGACAGGCACTGAAGCTTTCTTT. Translating it yields CSVGSPQTGTEAFF.

The rearrangement uses TRBV10-1 and TRBJ1-1; weak D call: TRBD1 (6 bases). Deletions cut 2 bases from V and 8 bases from J, with 18 bases between. This CDR3 spans 15 amino acids. Looked up from germline, CDR1 is WNHNN and CDR2 is SYGVQD (reference sequence). The CDR3 nucleotides are TGCGCCAGCAGTGAGCCCAGACAGGCCGAGGGAGAAGCTTTCTTT. This sequence encodes CASSEPRQAEGEAFF.

This clone has more than one count but fewer than ten. This rearrangement joins TRBV6-5 to TRBJ2-5; D perhaps matches TRBD1 (6 bases). V lost 0 bases and J lost 4, with 12 bases in between. Per germline, CDR1 MNHEY and CDR2 SVGAGI. This CDR3 has 15 amino acids. This chain's CDR3 is CASSYSGAATETQYF. The CDR3 region has the DNA TGTGCCAGCAGTTACTCGGGGGCAGCGACAGAGACCCAGTACTTC.